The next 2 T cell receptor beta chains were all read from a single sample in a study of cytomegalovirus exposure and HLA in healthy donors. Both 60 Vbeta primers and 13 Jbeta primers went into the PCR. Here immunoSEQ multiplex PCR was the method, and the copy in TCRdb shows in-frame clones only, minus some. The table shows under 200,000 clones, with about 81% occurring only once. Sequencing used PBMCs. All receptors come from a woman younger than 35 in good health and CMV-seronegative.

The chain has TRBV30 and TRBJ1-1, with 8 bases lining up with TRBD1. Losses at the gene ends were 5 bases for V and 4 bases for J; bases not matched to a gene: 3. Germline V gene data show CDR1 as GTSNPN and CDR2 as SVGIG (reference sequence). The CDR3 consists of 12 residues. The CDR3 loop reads CAWVQGATEAFF. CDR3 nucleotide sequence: TGTGCCTGGGTCCAGGGGGCCACTGAAGCTTTCTTT.

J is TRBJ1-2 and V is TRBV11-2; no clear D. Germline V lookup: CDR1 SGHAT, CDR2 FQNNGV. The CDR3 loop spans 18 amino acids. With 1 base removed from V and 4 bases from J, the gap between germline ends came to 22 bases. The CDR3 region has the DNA TGTGCCAGCAGCTTAGGAGGTCGCCCAACCCTCTCTATCTATGGCTACACCTTC. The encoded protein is CASSLGGRPTLSIYGYTF.